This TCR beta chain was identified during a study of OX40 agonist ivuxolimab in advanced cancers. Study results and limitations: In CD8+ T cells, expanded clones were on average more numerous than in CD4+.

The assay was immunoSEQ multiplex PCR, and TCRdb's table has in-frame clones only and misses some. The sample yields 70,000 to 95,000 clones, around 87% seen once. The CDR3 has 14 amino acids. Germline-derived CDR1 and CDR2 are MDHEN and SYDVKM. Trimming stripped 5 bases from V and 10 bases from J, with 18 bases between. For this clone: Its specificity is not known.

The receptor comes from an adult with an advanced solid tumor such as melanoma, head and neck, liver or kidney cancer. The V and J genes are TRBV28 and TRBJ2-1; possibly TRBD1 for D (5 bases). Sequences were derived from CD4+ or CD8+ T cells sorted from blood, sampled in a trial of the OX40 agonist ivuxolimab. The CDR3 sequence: CASSPLGRVREQFF. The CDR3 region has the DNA TGTGCCAGCAGTCCCCTAGGCAGGGTGAGGGAGCAGTTCTTC.